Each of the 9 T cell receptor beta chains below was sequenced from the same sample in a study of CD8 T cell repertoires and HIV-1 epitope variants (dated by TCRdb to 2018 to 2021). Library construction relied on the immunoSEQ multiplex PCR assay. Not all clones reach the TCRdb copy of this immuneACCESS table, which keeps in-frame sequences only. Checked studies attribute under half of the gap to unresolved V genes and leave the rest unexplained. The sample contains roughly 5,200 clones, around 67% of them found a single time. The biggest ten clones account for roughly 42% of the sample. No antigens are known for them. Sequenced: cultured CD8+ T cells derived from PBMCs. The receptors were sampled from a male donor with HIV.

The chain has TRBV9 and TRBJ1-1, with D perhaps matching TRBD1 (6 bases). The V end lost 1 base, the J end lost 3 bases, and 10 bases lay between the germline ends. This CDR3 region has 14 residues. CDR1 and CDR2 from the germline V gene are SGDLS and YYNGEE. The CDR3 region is CASSVRGDDTEAFF. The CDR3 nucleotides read TGTGCCAGCAGCGTAAGGGGGGACGACACTGAAGCTTTCTTT.

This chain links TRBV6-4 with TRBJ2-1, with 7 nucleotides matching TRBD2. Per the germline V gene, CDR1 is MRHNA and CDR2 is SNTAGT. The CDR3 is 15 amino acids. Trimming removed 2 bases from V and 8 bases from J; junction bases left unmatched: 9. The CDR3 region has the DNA TGTGCCAGCAGTGACAGGGCGGGAGATATCGATGAGCAGTTCTTC. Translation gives CASSDRAGDIDEQFF.

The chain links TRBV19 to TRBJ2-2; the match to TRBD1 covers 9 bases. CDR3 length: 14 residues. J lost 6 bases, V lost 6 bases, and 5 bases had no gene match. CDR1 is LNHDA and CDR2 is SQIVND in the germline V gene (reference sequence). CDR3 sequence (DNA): TGTGCCAGTAGATCGACAGGGGGGCCCGGGGAGCTGTTTTTT. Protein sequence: CASRSTGGPGELFF.

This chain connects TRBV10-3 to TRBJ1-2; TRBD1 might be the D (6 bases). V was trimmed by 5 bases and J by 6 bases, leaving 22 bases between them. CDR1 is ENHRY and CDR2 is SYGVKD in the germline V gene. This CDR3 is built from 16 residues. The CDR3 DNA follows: TGTGCCATCAGTCCTCAACTCGGAGAGGGGGTAAATGGCTACACCTTC. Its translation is CAISPQLGEGVNGYTF.

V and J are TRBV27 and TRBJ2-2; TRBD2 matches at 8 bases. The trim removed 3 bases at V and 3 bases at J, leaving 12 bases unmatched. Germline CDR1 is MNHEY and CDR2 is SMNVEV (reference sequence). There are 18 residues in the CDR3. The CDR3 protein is CASSLSISGSPDTGELFF. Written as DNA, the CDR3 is TGTGCCAGCAGTTTGTCGATAAGCGGGAGTCCGGACACCGGGGAGCTGTTTTTT.

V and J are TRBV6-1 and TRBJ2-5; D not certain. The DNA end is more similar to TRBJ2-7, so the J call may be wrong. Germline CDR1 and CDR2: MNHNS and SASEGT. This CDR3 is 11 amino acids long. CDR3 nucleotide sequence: TGTGCCGTCCAGGACCCCTACGAGCAGTACTTC. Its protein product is CAVQDPYEQYF.

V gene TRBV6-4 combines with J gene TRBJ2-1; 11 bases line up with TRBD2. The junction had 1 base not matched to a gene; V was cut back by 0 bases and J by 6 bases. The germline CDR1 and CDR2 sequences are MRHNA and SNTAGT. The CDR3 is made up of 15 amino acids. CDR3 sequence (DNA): TGTGCCAGCAGTGACTCTAGCGGGGGGGCCAATGAGCAGTTCTTC. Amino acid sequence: CASSDSSGGANEQFF.

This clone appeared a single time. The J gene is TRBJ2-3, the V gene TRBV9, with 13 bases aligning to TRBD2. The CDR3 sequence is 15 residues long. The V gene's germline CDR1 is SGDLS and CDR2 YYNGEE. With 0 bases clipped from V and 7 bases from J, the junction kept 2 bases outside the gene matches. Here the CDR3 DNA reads TGTGCCAGCAGCGTAGAGGGACTAGCGGGGTATACGCAGTATTTT. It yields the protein CASSVEGLAGYTQYF.

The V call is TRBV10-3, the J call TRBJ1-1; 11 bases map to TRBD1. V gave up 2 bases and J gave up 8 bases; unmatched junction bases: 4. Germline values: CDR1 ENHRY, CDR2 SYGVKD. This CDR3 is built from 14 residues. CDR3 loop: CAISEGQGAVEAFF. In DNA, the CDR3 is TGTGCCATCAGTGAGGGACAGGGGGCGGTGGAAGCTTTCTTT.